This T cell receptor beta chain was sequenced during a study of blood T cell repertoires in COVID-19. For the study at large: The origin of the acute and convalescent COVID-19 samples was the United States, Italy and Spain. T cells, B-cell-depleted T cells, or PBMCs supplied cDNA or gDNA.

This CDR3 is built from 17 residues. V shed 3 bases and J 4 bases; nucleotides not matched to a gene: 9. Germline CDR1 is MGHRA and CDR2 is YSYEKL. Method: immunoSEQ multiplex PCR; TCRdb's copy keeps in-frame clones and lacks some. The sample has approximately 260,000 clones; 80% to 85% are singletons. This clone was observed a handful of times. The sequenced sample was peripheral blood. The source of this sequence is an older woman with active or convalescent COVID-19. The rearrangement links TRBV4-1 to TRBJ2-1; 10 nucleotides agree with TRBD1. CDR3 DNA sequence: TGCGCCAGCAGCCATGCTATGGGACAGGGGTTGTACAATGAGCAGTTCTTC. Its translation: CASSHAMGQGLYNEQFF.